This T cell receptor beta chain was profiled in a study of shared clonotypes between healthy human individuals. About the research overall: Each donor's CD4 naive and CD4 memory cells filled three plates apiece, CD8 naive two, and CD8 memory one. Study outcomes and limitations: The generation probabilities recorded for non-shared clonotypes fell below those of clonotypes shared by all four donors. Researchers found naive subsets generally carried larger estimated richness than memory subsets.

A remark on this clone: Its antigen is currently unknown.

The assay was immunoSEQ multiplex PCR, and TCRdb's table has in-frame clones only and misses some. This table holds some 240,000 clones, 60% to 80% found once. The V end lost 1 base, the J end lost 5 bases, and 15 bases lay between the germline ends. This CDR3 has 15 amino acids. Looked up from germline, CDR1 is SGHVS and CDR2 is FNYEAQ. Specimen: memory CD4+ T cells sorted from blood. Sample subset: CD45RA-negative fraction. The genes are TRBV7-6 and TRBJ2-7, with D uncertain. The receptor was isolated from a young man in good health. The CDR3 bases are TGTGCCAGCAGCTTAGTTTTCGGTGGGTCCGACGAGCAGTACTTC. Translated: CASSLVFGGSDEQYF.